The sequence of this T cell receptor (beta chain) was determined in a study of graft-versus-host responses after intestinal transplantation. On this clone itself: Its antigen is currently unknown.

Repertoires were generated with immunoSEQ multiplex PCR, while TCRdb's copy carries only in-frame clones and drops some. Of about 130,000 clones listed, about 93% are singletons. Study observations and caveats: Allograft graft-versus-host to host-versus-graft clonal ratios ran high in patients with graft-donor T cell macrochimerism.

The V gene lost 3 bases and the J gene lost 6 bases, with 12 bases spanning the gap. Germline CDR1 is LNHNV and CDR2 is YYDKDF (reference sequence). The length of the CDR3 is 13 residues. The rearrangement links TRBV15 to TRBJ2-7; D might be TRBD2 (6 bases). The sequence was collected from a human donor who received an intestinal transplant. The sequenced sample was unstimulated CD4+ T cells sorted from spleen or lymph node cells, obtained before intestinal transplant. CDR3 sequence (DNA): TGTGCCACCAGCAGGGACCGGGACTCCGAGCAGTACTTC. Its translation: CATSRDRDSEQYF.